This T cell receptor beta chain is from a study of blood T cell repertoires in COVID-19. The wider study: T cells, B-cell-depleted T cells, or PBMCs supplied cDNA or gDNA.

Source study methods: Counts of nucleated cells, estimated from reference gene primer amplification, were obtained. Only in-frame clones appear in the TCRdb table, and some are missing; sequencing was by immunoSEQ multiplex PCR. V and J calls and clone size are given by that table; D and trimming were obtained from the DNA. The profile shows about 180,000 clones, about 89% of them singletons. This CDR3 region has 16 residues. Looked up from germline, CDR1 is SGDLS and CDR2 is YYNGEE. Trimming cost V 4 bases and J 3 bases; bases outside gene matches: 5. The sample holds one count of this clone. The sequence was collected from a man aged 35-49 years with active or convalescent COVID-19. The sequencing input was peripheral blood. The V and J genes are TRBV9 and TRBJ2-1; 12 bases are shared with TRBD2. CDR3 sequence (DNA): TGTGCCAGCAGCAAACTAGCGGGGGGAAGCTACAATGAGCAGTTCTTC. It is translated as CASSKLAGGSYNEQFF.